The T cell receptor (beta chain) under discussion was sequenced for a study of T cell repertoires in cytomegalovirus infection. The wider study: CMV epitopes, recently identified HLA-C-restricted and well-studied HLA-B-restricted, were used. Public signatures in TCR beta pointed to CMV infection and matching HLA type. The study's findings and limits: Adding up the frequency of public TCR beta families identified people who carried CMV plus the relevant HLA. CMV-specific TCR beta clonotypes restricted by HLA-C were the ones dominating the ex vivo response.

Via MiXCR, TCRdb re-called the reads, giving one row per CDR3 protein. Of roughly 990,000 distinct CDR3 sequences in the sample, approximately 30% are singletons; the top ten hold 13%. This clonotype occurred a few times. Its target is unknown. V shed 5 bases, J shed 6 bases, and the junction held 12 bases outside the gene matches. Germline V lookup: CDR1 SGHTA, CDR2 FQGNSA. This CDR3 contains 16 residues. Sequenced here: cultured CD8+ T cells from PBMCs, sampled from culture after CMV antigen stimulation. The source of this sequence is a human donor in good health (CMV status not recorded). Some clones in this sample may be carry-over from other donors' samples. This rearrangement joins TRBV7-2 to TRBJ2-3, with TRBD1 matching over 9 bases. The CDR3 bases are TGTGCCAGCAGCCCGGGGACAGGGAGTTTGAAGGATACGCAGTATTTT. This gives the protein CASSPGTGSLKDTQYF.